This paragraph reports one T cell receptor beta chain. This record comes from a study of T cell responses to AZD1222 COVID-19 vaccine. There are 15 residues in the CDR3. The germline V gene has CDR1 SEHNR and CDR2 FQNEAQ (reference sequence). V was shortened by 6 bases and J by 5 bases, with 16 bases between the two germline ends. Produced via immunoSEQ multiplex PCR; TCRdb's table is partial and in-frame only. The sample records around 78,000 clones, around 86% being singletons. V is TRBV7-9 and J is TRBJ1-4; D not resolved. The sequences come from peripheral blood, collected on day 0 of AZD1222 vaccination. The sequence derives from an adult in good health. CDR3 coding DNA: TGTGCCAGCAGTCTCCAGACAAGAGGGAATGAAAAACTGTTTTTT. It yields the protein CASSLQTRGNEKLFF.